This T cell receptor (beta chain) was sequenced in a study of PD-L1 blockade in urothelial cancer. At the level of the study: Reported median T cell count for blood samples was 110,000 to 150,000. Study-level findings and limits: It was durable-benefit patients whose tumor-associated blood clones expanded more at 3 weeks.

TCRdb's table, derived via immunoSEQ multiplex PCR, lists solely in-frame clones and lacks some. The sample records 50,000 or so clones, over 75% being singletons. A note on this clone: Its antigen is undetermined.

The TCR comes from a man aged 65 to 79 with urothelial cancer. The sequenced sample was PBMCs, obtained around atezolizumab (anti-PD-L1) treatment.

In nucleotides, the CDR3 is TGTGCCAGCAGCTGGGACAGGGGACTCCATCAGCCCCAGCATTTT. Protein: CASSWDRGLHQPQHF. The chain joins TRBV5-6 to TRBJ1-5; 10 nucleotides align to TRBD1. In germline, CDR1 is SGHDT, CDR2 YYEEEE. The CDR3 covers 15 residues. The V and J ends lost 3 bases and 5 bases, in that order; junction bases with no gene match: 5.